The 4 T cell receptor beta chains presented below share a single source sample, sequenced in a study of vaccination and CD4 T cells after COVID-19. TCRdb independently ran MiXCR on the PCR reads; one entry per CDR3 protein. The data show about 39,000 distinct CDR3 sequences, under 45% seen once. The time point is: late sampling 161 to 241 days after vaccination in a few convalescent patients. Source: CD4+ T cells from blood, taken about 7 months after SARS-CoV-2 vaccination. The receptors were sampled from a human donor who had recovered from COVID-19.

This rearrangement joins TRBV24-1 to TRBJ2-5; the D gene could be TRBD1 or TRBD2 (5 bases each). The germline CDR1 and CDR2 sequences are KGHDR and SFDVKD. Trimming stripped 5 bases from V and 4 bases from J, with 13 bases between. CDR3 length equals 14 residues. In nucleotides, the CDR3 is TGTGCCACCAGTGTGGGCAGGGCGGGAGAGACCCAGTACTTC. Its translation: CATSVGRAGETQYF.

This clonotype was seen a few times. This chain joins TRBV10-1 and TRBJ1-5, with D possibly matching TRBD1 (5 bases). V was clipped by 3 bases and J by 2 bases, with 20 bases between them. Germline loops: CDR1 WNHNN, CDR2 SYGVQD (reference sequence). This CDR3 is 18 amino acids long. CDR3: CASSEGVAGQGGNQPQHF. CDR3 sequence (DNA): TGCGCCAGCAGTGAAGGAGTAGCGGGGCAAGGGGGCAATCAGCCCCAGCATTTT.

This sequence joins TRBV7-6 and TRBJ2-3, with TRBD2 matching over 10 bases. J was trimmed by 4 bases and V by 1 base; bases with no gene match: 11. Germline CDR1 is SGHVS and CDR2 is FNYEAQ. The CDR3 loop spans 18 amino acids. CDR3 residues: CASSLVGGTLAGSDTQYF. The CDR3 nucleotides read TGTGCCAGCAGCTTAGTAGGAGGAACACTAGCGGGGTCAGATACGCAGTATTTT. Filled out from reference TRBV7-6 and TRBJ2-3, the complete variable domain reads GAGVSQSPRYKVTKRGQDVALRCDPISGHVSLYWYRQALGQGPEFLTYFNYEAQQDKSGLPNDRFSAERPEGSISTLTIQRTEQRDSAMYRCASSLVGGTLAGSDTQYFGPGTRLTVL.

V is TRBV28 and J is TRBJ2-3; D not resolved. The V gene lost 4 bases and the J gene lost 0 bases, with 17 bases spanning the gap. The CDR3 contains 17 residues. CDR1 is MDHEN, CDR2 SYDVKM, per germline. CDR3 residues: CASSSRRRRPSTDTQYF. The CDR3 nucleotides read TGTGCCAGCAGTTCTCGACGCCGGAGACCTAGCACAGATACGCAGTATTTT.